These 11 T cell receptor beta chains share one sample of origin, sequenced in a study of T cells after yellow fever vaccination. TCRdb passed the 5' RACE reads through MiXCR, listing each CDR3 protein once. The data contain roughly 340,000 distinct CDR3 sequences, roughly 8.7% of them singletons. Specimen: PBMCs, collected on the day of the first yellow fever vaccination. The receptors were gathered from a young man who received the YFV17D yellow fever vaccine.

This clonotype appeared many times. The chain has TRBV5-1 and TRBJ2-3; the D is unclear. Germline lookup yields CDR1 SGHRS and CDR2 YFSETQ. Trimming removed 2 bases from V and 5 bases from J, with 12 bases in between. The CDR3 contains 14 residues. CDR3 in DNA: TGCGCCAGCAGCTTCAAAGGAACGAAAGATACGCAGTATTTT. It specifies CASSFKGTKDTQYF.

V usage is TRBV4-3 and J usage is TRBJ1-1; D is unresolved. V was trimmed by 0 bases and J by 1 base, leaving 9 bases between them. The germline V gene encodes CDR1 LGHNA and CDR2 YSLEER. The CDR3 has 15 residues. CDR3 nucleotide sequence: TGCGCCAGCAGCCAAGATCTGCACAAGAACACTGAAGCTTTCTTT. Amino acid sequence: CASSQDLHKNTEAFF.

This clonotype was detected a few times. The rearrangement uses TRBV6-4 and TRBJ2-1; 8 nucleotides align to TRBD1. Germline CDR1 and CDR2: MRHNA and SNTAGT. With V trimmed by 3 bases and J by 8 bases, 6 bases remained unmatched. This CDR3 region has 14 residues. As DNA, the CDR3 is TGTGCCAGCAGTGAGACCCAGGGGGCGGATGAGCAGTTCTTC. The encoded protein is CASSETQGADEQFF.

This clonotype came up a few times. This chain uses TRBV24-1 with TRBJ2-3; D is ambiguous. CDR3 length equals 13 residues. V was shortened by 3 bases and J by 2 bases, with 5 bases between the two germline ends. Germline CDR1 is KGHDR and CDR2 is SFDVKD. CDR3 nucleotide sequence: TGTGCCACCAGTGATACCGTCACAGATACGCAGTATTTT. Translating gives CATSDTVTDTQYF.

This clonotype has just a few counts. CDR3 sequence: CASRILRDGTYEQYF. The CDR3 DNA follows: TGTGCCAGCAGAATACTCCGGGACGGTACCTACGAGCAGTACTTC. J is TRBJ2-7 and V is TRBV6-2 or TRBV6-3; TRBD1 or TRBD2 may be the D gene (5 bases each). This CDR3 region has 15 residues. Germline values: CDR1 MNHEY, CDR2 SVGEGT. V was trimmed by 6 bases and J by 2 bases, leaving 17 bases between them.

The table lists this clonotype with many counts. The chain links TRBV4-3 to TRBJ2-1, with 7 bases aligning to TRBD2. Germline CDR1 and CDR2: LGHNA and YSLEER. V was clipped by 1 base and J by 6 bases; unmatched bases: 9. The CDR3 has 16 residues. In nucleotides, the CDR3 is TGCGCCAGCAGCCAAGGCCGGGGGAGGGATCGCAATGAGCAGTTCTTC. It yields the protein CASSQGRGRDRNEQFF.

This clonotype showed up just a few times. V usage is TRBV10-3 and J usage is TRBJ2-1; 9 nucleotides align to TRBD1. The V gene end was trimmed by 4 bases and the J gene end by 8 bases; junction bases not matched to a gene: 6. Germline V lookup: CDR1 ENHRY, CDR2 SYGVKD. CDR3 size: 14 residues. The chain's CDR3 is CAISGGDRAHEQFF. The CDR3 DNA reads TGTGCCATCAGTGGGGGGGACAGGGCCCATGAGCAGTTCTTC.

V usage is TRBV14 and J usage is TRBJ2-7; D is perhaps TRBD1 (5 bases). Per germline, CDR1 SGHDN and CDR2 FVKESK. The CDR3 runs to 15 residues. Trimming removed 1 base from V and 2 bases from J, with 12 bases in between. The CDR3 DNA sequence: TGTGCCAGCAGCCAAGGCTCCGGACATACCTACGAGCAGTACTTC. Translating it yields CASSQGSGHTYEQYF.

The chain uses TRBV28 and TRBJ2-5; D is possibly TRBD2 (6 bases). V dropped 4 bases and J dropped 5 bases, with 11 bases sitting between them. CDR1 and CDR2 (germline): MDHEN, SYDVKM. CDR3 length: 13 residues. The CDR3 DNA is TGTGCCAGCAGTTGGGGGGTGGGCGAGACCCAGTACTTC. It specifies CASSWGVGETQYF. Full variable domain (outside the CDR3, taken from reference TRBV28 and TRBJ2-5): DVKVTQSSRYLVKRTGEKVFLECVQDMDHENMFWYRQDPGLGLRLIYFSYDVKMKEKGDIPEGYSVSREKKERFSLILESASTNQTSMYLCASSWGVGETQYFGPGTRLLVL.

The chain recombines TRBV3-1 with TRBJ2-2; no reliable D call. The V and J ends lost 0 bases and 5 bases respectively, with 7 bases between them. The CDR3 length is 14 residues. CDR1 and CDR2 (germline): LGHDT, YNNKEL (reference sequence). The CDR3 DNA sequence: TGTGCCAGCAGCCAAGATTCGTATACCGGGGAGCTGTTTTTT. Protein product: CASSQDSYTGELFF. Combining the CDR3 with reference TRBV3-1 and TRBJ2-2 gives the whole variable domain DTAVSQTPKYLVTQMGNDKSIKCEQNLGHDTMYWYKQDSKKFLKIMFSYNNKELIINETVPNRFSPKSPDKAHLNLHINSLELGDSAVYFCASSQDSYTGELFFGEGSRLTVL.

The chain combines TRBV6-5 with TRBJ2-7; D tentatively reads TRBD1 or TRBD2 (5 bases each). This CDR3 contains 13 residues. Trimming left V 2 bases short and J 5 bases short, with 10 bases between. Germline lookup yields CDR1 MNHEY and CDR2 SVGAGI. For the CDR3, the DNA is TGTGCCAGCAGTTACGGGGGTTTCAACGAGCAGTACTTC. The encoded protein is CASSYGGFNEQYF.